The source of this T cell receptor (beta chain) is a study of long-term antiretroviral therapy in people with HIV. Study results and limitations: In samples taken after ART, diversity increased but remained below transplant donor control levels. Dominant in the repertoire at all time points were clones expanded before ART.

The CDR3 spans 12 residues. V lost 2 bases to trimming and J lost 4 bases, with 5 bases between them. Germline loops: CDR1 MRHNA, CDR2 SNTAGT. Regarding this clone: Its target is unknown.

Researchers report immunoSEQ v3.0 was run at survey level. The data were produced by immunoSEQ multiplex PCR, yet TCRdb's version contains in-frame clones alone and is incomplete. The sample has about 23,000 clones, more than 65% seen once. The sequenced sample was unsorted PBMCs, obtained 0.3 years after starting antiretroviral therapy. The source of this sequence is a middle-aged man with HIV. V and J are TRBV6-4 and TRBJ1-2; D call uncertain. CDR3 region: CASSDGSYGYTF. CDR3 DNA sequence: TGTGCCAGCAGTGACGGTTCCTATGGCTACACCTTC.